The clone carrying this T cell receptor (beta chain) came up a few times. Germline lookup yields CDR1 DFQATT and CDR2 SNEGSKA (reference sequence). V lost 1 base and J lost 4; bases outside the gene matches: 8. This CDR3 contains 16 residues. The data stem from a study of T cells in Graves' hyperthyroidism and ophthalmopathy. The investigators amplified TCR beta CDR3 regions from RNA transcripts. TCR CDR3 underwent first-round RT-PCR with the HTBI primer set. TCRdb ran MiXCR on the multiplex PCR reads and lists one entry per CDR3 protein. The sample yields fewer than 750,000 distinct CDR3 sequences, about 14% seen once.

This clonotype was obtained from a woman aged 50 to 60 with Graves' ophthalmopathy. Sequencing was done on a sample of blood. This chain links TRBV20-1 with TRBJ2-5, with 11 positions matching TRBD2. CDR3: CSARVLAGGLGETQYF. The CDR3 region has the DNA TGCAGTGCTAGAGTTTTAGCGGGAGGGCTCGGAGAGACCCAGTACTTC.